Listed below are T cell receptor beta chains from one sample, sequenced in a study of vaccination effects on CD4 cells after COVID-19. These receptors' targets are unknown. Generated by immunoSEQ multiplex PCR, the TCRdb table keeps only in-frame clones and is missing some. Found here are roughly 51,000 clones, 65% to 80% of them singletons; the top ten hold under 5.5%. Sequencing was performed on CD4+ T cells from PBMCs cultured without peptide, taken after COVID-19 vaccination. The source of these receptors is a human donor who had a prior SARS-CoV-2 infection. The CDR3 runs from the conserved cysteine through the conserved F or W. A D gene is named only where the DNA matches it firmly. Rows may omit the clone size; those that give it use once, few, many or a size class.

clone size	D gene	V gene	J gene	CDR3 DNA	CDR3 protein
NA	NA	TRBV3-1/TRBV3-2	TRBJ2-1	TGTGCCAGCAGCGAATTAAAAGCAGGACTCAATGAGCAGTTCTTC	CASSELKAGLNEQFF
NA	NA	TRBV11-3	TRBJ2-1	TGTGCCAGCAGCTTAGTATCATACGAGCAGTTCTTC	CASSLVSYEQFF
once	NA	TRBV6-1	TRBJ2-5	TGTGCCAGCAGTGAACCGACACTCCAAGAGACCCAGTACTTC	CASSEPTLQETQYF
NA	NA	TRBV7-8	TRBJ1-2	TGTGCCAGCAGCCCCTGGACACGGAACTATGGCTACACCTTC	CASSPWTRNYGYTF
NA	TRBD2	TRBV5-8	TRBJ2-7	TGTGCCAGCAGCAAACTACCGGGACTAGCGTCCTCCTACGAGCAGTACTTC	CASSKLPGLASSYEQYF
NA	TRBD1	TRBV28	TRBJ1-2	TGTGCCAGCAGTTTAGCCTCCTACAGGGGGTATGGCTACACCTTC	CASSLASYRGYGYTF
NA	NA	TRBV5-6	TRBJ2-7	TGTGCCAGCAGCTTAGGAGGTAGGAACAGGTTCTTCTACGAGCAGTACTTC	CASSLGGRNRFFYEQYF
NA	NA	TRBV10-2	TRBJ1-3	TGCGCCAGCAGTGGGTCAGGTCCCGGCAGGGGCTCTGGAAACACCATATATTTT	CASSGSGPGRGSGNTIYF
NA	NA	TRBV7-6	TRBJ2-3	TGTGCCAGCAGCTTAGACTCTTGGGGCACAGATACGCAGTATTTT	CASSLDSWGTDTQYF
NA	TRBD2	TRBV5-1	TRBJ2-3	TGCGCCAGCAGCTTGAGTCTAGCGGGAGGGGACACAGATACGCAGTATTTT	CASSLSLAGGDTDTQYF
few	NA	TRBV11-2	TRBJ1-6	TGTGCCAGCAGCCTCCTCGAGGGGGGACCCCTCCACTTT	CASSLLEGGPLHF
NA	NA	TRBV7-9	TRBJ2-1	TGTGCCAGCAGCCCTGGGGGTAGCTCCTACAATGAGCAGTTCTTC	CASSPGGSSYNEQFF
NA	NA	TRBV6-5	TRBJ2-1	TGTGCCAGCAGTTTCGCCAGCTCCTACAATGAGCAGTTCTTC	CASSFASSYNEQFF
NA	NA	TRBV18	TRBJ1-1	TGTGCCAGCTCACCGACACAGAACACTGAAGCTTTCTTT	CASSPTQNTEAFF
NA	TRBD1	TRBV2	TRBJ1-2	TGTGCCAGCAGTTCCGGGACAGGGGCGTTCGGCTACACCTTC	CASSSGTGAFGYTF
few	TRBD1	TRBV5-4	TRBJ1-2	TGTGCCAGCAGCTTGGCCGGGGGACAGGTTTATGGCTACACCTTC	CASSLAGGQVYGYTF
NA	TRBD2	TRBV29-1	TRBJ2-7	TGCAGCGTCTATGGGACTAGCGGATACTACGAGCAGTACTTC	CSVYGTSGYYEQYF